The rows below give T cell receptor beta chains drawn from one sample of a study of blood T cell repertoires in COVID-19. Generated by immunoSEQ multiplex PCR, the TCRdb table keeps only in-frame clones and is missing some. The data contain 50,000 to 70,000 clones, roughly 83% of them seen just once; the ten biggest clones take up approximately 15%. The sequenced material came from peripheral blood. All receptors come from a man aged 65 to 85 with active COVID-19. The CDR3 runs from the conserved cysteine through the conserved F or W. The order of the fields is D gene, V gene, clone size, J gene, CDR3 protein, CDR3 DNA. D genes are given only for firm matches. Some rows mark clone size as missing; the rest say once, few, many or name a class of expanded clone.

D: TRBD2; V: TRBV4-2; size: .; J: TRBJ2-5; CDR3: CASSPWEREGETQYF; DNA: TGTGCCAGCAGCCCCTGGGAGAGGGAGGGGGAGACCCAGTACTTC
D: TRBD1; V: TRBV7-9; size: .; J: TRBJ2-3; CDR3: CASSSQDRGDTQYF; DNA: TGTGCCAGCAGCTCACAGGACAGGGGGGATACGCAGTATTTT
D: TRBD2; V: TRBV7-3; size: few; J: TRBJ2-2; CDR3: CASRTGTSLTGELFF; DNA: TGTGCCAGCAGAACCGGGACTAGCTTAACCGGGGAGCTGTTTTTT
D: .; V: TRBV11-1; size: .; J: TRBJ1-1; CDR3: CASIEVPGNTEAFF; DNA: TGTGCCAGCATCGAAGTCCCAGGGAACACTGAAGCTTTCTTT
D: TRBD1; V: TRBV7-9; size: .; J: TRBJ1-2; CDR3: CASSLIGPGQHYTF; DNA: TGTGCCAGCAGCTTAATCGGGCCGGGACAGCACTACACCTTC
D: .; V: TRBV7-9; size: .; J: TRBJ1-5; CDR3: CASSLGGPSGNQPQHF; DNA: TGTGCCAGCAGCTTAGGGGGGCCCTCCGGCAATCAGCCCCAGCATTTT
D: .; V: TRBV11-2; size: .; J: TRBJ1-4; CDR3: CASSLGALNEKLFF; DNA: TGTGCCAGCAGCTTAGGGGCTCTTAATGAAAAACTGTTTTTT
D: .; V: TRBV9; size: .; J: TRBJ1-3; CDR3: CASKPGAGNTIYF; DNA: TGTGCCAGCAAGCCCGGGGCTGGAAACACCATATATTTT
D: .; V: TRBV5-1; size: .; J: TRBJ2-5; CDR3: CASSFDSQETQYF; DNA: TGCGCCAGCAGCTTTGACAGCCAAGAGACCCAGTACTTC
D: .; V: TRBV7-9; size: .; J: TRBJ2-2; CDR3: CASSFGRGNGELFF; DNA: TGTGCCAGCAGCTTCGGACGGGGAAATGGGGAGCTGTTTTTT
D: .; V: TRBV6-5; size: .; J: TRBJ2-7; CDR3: CASSLNSAYPYEQYF; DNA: TGTGCCAGCAGTCTTAATAGCGCCTATCCCTACGAGCAGTACTTC
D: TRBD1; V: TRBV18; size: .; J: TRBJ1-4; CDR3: CASSPRTGHEKLFF; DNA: TGTGCCAGCTCACCACGGACAGGCCATGAAAAACTGTTTTTT
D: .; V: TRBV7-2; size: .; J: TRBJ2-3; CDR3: CASSPRLGGQYF; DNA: TGTGCCAGCAGCCCCAGACTAGGAGGGCAGTATTTT
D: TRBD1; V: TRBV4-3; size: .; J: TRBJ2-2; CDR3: CASSQANRGRGLISGELFF; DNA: TGCGCCAGCAGCCAAGCAAACAGGGGGCGCGGACTTATCTCCGGGGAGCTGTTTTTT
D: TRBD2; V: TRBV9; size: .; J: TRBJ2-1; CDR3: CASSAGLAGTYNEQFF; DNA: TGTGCCAGCAGCGCAGGACTAGCGGGAACATACAATGAGCAGTTCTTC
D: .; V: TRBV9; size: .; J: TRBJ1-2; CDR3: CASSGGGANRGYTF; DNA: TGTGCCAGCAGCGGCGGGGGGGCAAACCGTGGCTACACCTTC
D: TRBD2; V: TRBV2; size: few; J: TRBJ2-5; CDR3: CASSRTSGEEETQYF; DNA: TGTGCCAGCAGTAGAACTAGCGGGGAGGAAGAGACCCAGTACTTC
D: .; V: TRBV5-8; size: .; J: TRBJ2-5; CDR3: CASSLRTEQETQYF; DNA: TGTGCCAGCAGCTTGAGGACAGAGCAAGAGACCCAGTACTTC
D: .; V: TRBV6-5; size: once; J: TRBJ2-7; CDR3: CASSYSDRSAYEQYF; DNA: TGTGCCAGCAGTTACTCCGACAGGTCGGCCTACGAGCAGTACTTC
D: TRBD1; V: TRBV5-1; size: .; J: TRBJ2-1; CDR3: CASSLLQGANEQFF; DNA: TGCGCCAGCAGCTTGTTACAGGGGGCAAATGAGCAGTTCTTC
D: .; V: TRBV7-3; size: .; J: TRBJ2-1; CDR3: CASSLSGATYNEQFF; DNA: TGTGCCAGCAGCTTAAGTGGGGCTACCTACAATGAGCAGTTCTTC
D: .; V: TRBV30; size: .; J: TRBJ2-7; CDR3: CAWGKWQNAYEQYF; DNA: TGTGCCTGGGGGAAGTGGCAGAACGCATACGAGCAGTACTTC
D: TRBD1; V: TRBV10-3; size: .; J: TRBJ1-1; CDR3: CAISERGQDTEAFF; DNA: TGTGCCATCAGTGAGAGGGGGCAGGACACTGAAGCTTTCTTT
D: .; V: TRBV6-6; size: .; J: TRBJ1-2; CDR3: CASSQRGGNYGYTF; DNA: TGTGCCAGCAGCCAAAGGGGGGGGAACTATGGCTACACCTTC